This T cell receptor beta chain was captured in a study of OX40 agonist ivuxolimab in advanced cancers. Study details: Administration of intravenous ivuxolimab to patients occurred every 2 weeks at 0.01 to 10 mg/kg. Those enrolled were about 80% male, with a mean age of about 66 years and ages from roughly 20 to 85.

The protocol was immunoSEQ multiplex PCR, while the TCRdb copy is restricted to in-frame clones and leaves out a portion. The sample holds some 20,000 clones, approximately 85% seen once. The study's findings and limits: In the expanded peripheral T cells, antigen specificity was never determined.

As concerns this clone: Its antigen is still unknown.

CDR3 size: 14 residues. The V segment lost 3 bases and the J segment 5 bases; nucleotides outside the gene matches: 8. Germline assignment: CDR1 SGHRS and CDR2 YFSETQ. This sequence was found in an adult with an advanced solid tumor such as melanoma, head and neck, liver or kidney cancer. The material sequenced was CD4+ or CD8+ T cells sorted from blood, taken in a trial of the OX40 agonist ivuxolimab. The rearrangement uses TRBV5-1 and TRBJ2-7, with TRBD1 matching over 7 bases. In nucleotides, the CDR3 is TGCGCCAGCAGCTCCTCGACAGGGATCCACGAGCAGTACTTC. Translation: CASSSSTGIHEQYF. Full variable domain (rest looked up from reference TRBV5-1 and TRBJ2-7): KAGVTQTPRYLIKTRGQQVTLSCSPISGHRSVSWYQQTPGQGLQFLFEYFSETQRNKGNFPGRFSGRQFSNSRSEMNVSTLELGDSALYLCASSSSTGIHEQYFGPGTRLTVT.